This T cell receptor beta chain came from a study of OX40 agonist ivuxolimab in advanced cancers. The wider study: The dose-escalation cohort was approximately 85% male, with a mean age of around 54 years, ranging about 20 to 79.

Sequenced by immunoSEQ multiplex PCR; TCRdb stores in-frame clones only, minus some. This sample yields 35,000 to 40,000 clones, of which about 83% are seen a single time; around 13% belongs to the top ten. V was trimmed by 4 bases and J by 9 bases, leaving 16 bases between them. CDR3 length equals 12 residues. Germline CDR1 GTSNPN, CDR2 SVGIG (reference sequence). General study findings and limits: At 0.1 to 3.0 mg/kg and by week 6, CD4+ and CD8+ T cells in the blood had expanded clonally. Low normalized T-cell clonal expansion also characterized some of the nonresponders.

This clone has just a few counts. The antigen is undetermined. This specimen includes other DNA sequences encoding the same CDR3. The input for sequencing was CD4+ or CD8+ T cells sorted from blood, taken in a trial of the OX40 agonist ivuxolimab. The sequence was obtained from an adult with an advanced solid tumor such as melanoma, head and neck, liver or kidney cancer. The rearrangement links TRBV30 to TRBJ2-7, with no clear D. The CDR3 sequence is CAWMSDGRGQYF. For the CDR3, the DNA is TGTGCCTGGATGTCGGATGGGCGCGGGCAGTACTTC.